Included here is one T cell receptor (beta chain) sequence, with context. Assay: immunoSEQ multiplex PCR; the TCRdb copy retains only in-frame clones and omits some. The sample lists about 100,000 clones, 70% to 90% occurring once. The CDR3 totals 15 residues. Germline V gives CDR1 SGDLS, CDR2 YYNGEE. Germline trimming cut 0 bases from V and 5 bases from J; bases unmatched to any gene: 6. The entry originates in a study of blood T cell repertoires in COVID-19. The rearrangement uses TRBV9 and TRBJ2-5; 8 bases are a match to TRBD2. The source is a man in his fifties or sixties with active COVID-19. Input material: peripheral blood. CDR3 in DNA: TGTGCCAGCAGCGTAGGCCCTAGCGGGTGGGAGACCCAGTACTTC. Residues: CASSVGPSGWETQYF.